Reported below is one TCR beta chain. The table came from immunoSEQ multiplex PCR; TCRdb's copy has only in-frame clones and leaves some out. The sample has fewer than 250,000 clones, about 87% seen once. The record originates from a study of blood T cell repertoires in COVID-19. Study information: COVID-19 samples collected from the United States, Italy and Spain covered acute and convalescent phases.

The trim removed 3 bases at V and 4 bases at J, leaving 2 bases unmatched. This CDR3 has 15 residues. Germline V gene lookup returns CDR1 KGHDR and CDR2 SFDVKD. The sequencing sample was made of peripheral blood. The clonotype comes from a man younger than 40 with COVID-19, enrolled during active disease. The rearrangement links TRBV24-1 to TRBJ2-1, with 10 bases matching TRBD2. The CDR3 is CATSDVAGGYNEQFF. CDR3 DNA: TGTGCCACCAGTGATGTAGCGGGAGGATACAATGAGCAGTTCTTC.